This record concerns one TCR beta chain sequence. Its antigen is not known. A junction end diverges from the germline sequence, so it may reflect a read error. About 10 milliliters of peripheral blood were drawn from each donor into EDTA-treated tubes. The CDR3 runs to 16 residues. This entry comes from a study of blood T cells in healthy people across ages. Study-level points and caveats: Diversity estimates drawn from one million T cells were deemed underestimates. Researchers said unsorted PBMCs prevented a conclusive naive versus antigen-experienced comparison.

Combining a sample-barcoded 5' primer with a J-beta primer mix, a second PCR ran for roughly 6 to 12 cycles. MiXCR, run by TCRdb on the 5' RACE reads, gives a single entry per CDR3 protein. The sample consists of some 730,000 distinct CDR3 sequences, about a fifth of them appearing once. This chain uses TRBV12-3 or TRBV12-4 with TRBJ2-3, with 8 bases matching TRBD1. The receptor's source is a man in his 70s in good health. The material sequenced was blood. CDR3 sequence: CASRDPGGARADTQCF. In DNA form, the CDR3 reads TGTGCCAGCAGGGACCCAGGGGGCGCTCGGGCAGATACGCAGTGTTTT.